Sequencing of this TCR beta chain was carried out in a study of technical replicates of blood from a handful of donors. Sequencing used immunoSEQ multiplex PCR; TCRdb keeps in-frame clones, though not all of them. In the table there are 60,000 to 85,000 clones, roughly 90% of which are singletons. This CDR3 contains 15 residues. With V trimmed by 1 base and J by 5 bases, 9 bases remained unmatched. Germline V gene lookup returns CDR1 GTSNPN and CDR2 SVGIG (reference sequence). The sample taken for sequencing was T cells isolated from PBMCs. This chain connects TRBV30 to TRBJ2-5; 8 nucleotides match TRBD2. This receptor was taken from a human donor in good health. The CDR3, as DNA: TGTGCCTGGAGTGAGGAGCTAGCGGGTAGGGAGACCCAGTACTTC. This codes for CAWSEELAGRETQYF.